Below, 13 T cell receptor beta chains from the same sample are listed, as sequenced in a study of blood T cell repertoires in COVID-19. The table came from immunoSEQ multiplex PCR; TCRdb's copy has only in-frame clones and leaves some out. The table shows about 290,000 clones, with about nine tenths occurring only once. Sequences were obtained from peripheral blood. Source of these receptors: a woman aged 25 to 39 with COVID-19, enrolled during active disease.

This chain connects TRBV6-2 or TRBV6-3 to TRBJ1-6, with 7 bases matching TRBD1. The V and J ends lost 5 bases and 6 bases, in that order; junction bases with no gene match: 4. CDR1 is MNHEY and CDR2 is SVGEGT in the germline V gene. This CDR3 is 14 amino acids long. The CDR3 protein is CASSRTGTNSPLHF. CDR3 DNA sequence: TGTGCCAGCAGTCGGACAGGAACTAATTCACCCCTCCACTTT.

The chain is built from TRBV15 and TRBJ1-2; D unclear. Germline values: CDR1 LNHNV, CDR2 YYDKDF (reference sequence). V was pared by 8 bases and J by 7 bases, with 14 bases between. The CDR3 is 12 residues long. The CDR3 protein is CATALNGRGYTF. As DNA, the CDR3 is TGTGCCACCGCCCTAAACGGTCGTGGCTACACCTTC.

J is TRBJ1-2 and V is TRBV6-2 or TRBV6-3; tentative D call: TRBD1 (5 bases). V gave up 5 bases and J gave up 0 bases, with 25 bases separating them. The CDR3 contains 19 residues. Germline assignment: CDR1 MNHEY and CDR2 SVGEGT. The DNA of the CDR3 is TGTGCCAGCAGTCAAACTGACTGGAGACAGCCACCCCCTAACTATGGCTACACCTTC. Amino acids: CASSQTDWRQPPPNYGYTF.

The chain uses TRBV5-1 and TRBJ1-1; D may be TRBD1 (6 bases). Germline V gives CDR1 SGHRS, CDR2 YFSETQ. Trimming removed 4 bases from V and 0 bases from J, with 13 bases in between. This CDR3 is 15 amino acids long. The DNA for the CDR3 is TGCGCCAGCAGCCCACTGACAGGACTGAACACTGAAGCTTTCTTT. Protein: CASSPLTGLNTEAFF.

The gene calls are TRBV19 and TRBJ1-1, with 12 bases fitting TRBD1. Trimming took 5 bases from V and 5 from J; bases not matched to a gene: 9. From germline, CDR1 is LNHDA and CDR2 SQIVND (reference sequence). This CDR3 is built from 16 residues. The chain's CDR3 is CASSPGTGGALTEAFF. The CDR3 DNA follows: TGTGCCAGTAGTCCTGGGACAGGGGGCGCGTTAACTGAAGCTTTCTTT. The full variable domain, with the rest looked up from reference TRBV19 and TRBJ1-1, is DGGITQSPKYLFRKEGQNVTLSCEQNLNHDAMYWYRQDPGQGLRLIYYSQIVNDFQKGDIAEGYSVSREKKESFPLTVTSAQKNPTAFYLCASSPGTGGALTEAFFGQGTRLTVV.

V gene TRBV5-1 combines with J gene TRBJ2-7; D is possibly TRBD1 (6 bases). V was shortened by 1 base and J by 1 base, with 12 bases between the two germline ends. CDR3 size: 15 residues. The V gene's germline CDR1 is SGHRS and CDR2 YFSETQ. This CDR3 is CASSLFVTGSYEQYF. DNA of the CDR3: TGCGCCAGCAGCTTGTTTGTAACAGGGTCCTACGAGCAGTACTTC.

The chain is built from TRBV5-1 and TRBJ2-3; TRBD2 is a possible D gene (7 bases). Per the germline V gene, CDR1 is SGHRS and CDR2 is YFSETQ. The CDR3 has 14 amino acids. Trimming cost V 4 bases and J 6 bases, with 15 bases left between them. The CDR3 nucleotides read TGCGCCAGCAGCCCCTGGGGGGGGCGGGATACGCAGTATTTT. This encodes CASSPWGGRDTQYF.

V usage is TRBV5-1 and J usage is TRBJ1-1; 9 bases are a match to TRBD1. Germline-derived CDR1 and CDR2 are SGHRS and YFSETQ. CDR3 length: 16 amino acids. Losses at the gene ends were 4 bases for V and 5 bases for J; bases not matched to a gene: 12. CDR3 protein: CASSITGGDFTTEAFF. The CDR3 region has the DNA TGCGCCAGCAGCATTACAGGGGGCGATTTTACGACTGAAGCTTTCTTT.

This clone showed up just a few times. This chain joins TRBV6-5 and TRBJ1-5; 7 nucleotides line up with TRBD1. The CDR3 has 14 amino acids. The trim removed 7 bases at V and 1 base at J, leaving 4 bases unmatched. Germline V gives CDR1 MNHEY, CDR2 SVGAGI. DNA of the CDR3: TGTGCCAGCAAGACAGGGTGGAGCAATCAGCCCCAGCATTTT. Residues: CASKTGWSNQPQHF.

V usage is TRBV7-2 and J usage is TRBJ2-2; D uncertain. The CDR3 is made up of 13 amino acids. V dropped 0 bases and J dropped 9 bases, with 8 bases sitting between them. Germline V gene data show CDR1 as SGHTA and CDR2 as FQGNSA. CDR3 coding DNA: TGTGCCAGCAGCTTAGCACTATGGCGGGAGCTGTTTTTT. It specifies CASSLALWRELFF.

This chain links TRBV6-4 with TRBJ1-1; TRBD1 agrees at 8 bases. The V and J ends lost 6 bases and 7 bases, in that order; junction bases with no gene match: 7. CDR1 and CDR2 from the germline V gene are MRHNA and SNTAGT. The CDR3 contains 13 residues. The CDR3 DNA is TGTGCCAGCAGCCCGACAGGGGCGAGTGAAGCTTTCTTT. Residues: CASSPTGASEAFF.

The CDR3 region is CASSFKFAYSYEQYF. In DNA form, the CDR3 reads TGTGCCAGCAGTTTTAAGTTTGCCTACTCCTACGAGCAGTACTTC. This chain joins TRBV28 and TRBJ2-7; D is uncertain. Trimming left V 3 bases short and J 0 bases short, with 12 bases between. This CDR3 is 15 amino acids long. Germline CDR1 reads MDHEN; CDR2 reads SYDVKM.

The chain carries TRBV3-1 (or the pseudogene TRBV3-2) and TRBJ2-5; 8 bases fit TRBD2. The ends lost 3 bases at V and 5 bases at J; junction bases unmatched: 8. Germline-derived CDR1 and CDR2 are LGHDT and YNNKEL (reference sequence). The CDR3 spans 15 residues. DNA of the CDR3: TGTGCCAGCAGCCAGGTCGGGGGGGCCCCGGAGACCCAGTACTTC. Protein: CASSQVGGAPETQYF.